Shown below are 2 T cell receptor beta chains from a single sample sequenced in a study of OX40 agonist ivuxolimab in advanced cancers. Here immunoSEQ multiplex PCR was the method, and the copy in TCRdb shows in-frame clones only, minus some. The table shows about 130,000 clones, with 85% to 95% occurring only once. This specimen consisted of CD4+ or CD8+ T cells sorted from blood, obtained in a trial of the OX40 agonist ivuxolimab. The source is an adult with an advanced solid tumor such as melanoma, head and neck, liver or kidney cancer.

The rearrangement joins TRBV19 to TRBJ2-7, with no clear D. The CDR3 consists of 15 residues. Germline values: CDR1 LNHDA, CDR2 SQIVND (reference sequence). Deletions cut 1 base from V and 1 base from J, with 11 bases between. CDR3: CASSIGAGSSYEQYF. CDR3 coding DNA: TGTGCCAGTAGTATAGGGGCAGGCTCGTCCTACGAGCAGTACTTC.

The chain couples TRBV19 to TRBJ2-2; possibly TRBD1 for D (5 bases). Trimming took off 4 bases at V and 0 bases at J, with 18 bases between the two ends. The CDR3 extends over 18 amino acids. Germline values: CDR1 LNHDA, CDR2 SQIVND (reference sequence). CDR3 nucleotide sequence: TGTGCCAGTAGTAACCCCACCGGGCTAGGGGCGAACACCGGGGAGCTGTTTTTT. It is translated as CASSNPTGLGANTGELFF.